This T cell receptor beta chain is from a study of Graves' ophthalmopathy and Graves' hyperthyroidism. Transcripts of RNA were the source for amplifying TCR beta CDR3 regions. HTBI-primed RT-PCR formed the first round, and a multiplex PCR formed the second. TCRdb passed the multiplex PCR reads through MiXCR, listing each CDR3 protein once. This sample has hundreds of thousands of distinct CDR3 sequences, with 40% found just once. Of note for this clonotype: One junction end disagrees with the germline gene, perhaps due to a read error.

The receptor was derived from an adult man with Graves' ophthalmopathy. The sequenced material came from peripheral blood.

As DNA, the CDR3 is TGTGCCAGCAGTGAATTGCAGACCTACGAGCAGTACTTC. The encoded protein is CASSELQTYEQYF. The gene calls are TRBV10-3 and TRBJ2-7; no firm D call. This CDR3 has 13 residues. The germline V gene encodes CDR1 ENHRY and CDR2 SYGVKD.